This T cell receptor beta chain was identified in a study of regulatory T cells in long-lasting Graves disease (dated by TCRdb to the early 2020s). For context, the study as a whole: Persistent Graves' disease meant more than 5 years of antithyroid drug treatment with TSH receptor autoantibodies that stayed positive. Patients with persistent Graves' disease were compared with patients with newly diagnosed Graves' disease using TCR sequencing and RNA sequencing of peripheral blood. The study was registered as a clinical trial and conducted in China. A total of some 35 samples underwent TCR sequencing: around 13 from persistent and around 20 from newly diagnosed Graves' disease patients. Antithyroid drugs had been taken for about 10.3 years on average by persistent Graves' disease patients in the clinical cohort.

V sheds 4 bases and J sheds 4 bases, leaving 20 bases between their ends. Spanning cysteine to phenylalanine, the CDR3 consists of 17 amino acids. CDR3 DNA only is kept here, 51 bases in frame from base 1. Many counts were recorded for this clonotype. What antigen it recognizes has not been identified. Base qualities are not recorded, but no much larger clone differs from it by a single base. Libraries were constructed by multiplex PCR. Instrument on record: Illumina HiSeq 4000. TCR beta libraries were built with iRepertoire HTBI primers and Arm-PCR amplification of CDR3 regions. Before sequencing, the PCR products underwent gel purification. On the authors' methods: A total of roughly 65 TRBV and some 15 TRBJ segments were identified across samples and were used for gene usage analysis of CDR3 amino acid clonotypes. Filtered high-quality paired reads were merged into contigs using COPE and FqMerger. BLAST was used to align contigs to IMGT TRBV, TRBD and TRBJ reference genes, and CDR3 was defined according to IMGT. Any clonotype with a frequency above 0.1% was classified as a highly expanded clone. Repertoire diversity was measured by Shannon entropy, and V-J evenness by the Gini coefficient. Public clonotypes were defined as clonotypes shared by more than one individual. Using fastp at Q25 and MiXCR, TCRdb reprocessed the public reads and kept productive beta chains. Entries are consolidated by CDR3 protein sequence, retaining the most common genes and DNA. The V and J calls and clone size are TCRdb's, not the authors'. Across this sample there are about 470,000 distinct CDR3 sequences, with around 20% seen only once. 6.5% to 10% of the sample is taken by the ten largest.

The time point label corresponds to: persistent/refractory GD, antithyroid drugs over 5 years with positive TRAb. For both TCR sequencing and RNA sequencing, RNA was extracted from PBMCs using TRIzol. The diagnosis of Graves' disease followed American Thyroid Association guidelines. Recruitment of patients was carried out at an endocrinology department in Xi'an, China. Each patient gave around 9.2 milliliters of peripheral blood, collected in an EDTA anticoagulant tube. Ficoll Paque Plus density gradient separation was used to isolate PBMCs, and no further T cell sorting was done. RNA quality was checked with an Agilent 2100 Bioanalyzer and agarose gel, and concentration with a NanoDrop 2000. What the authors observed across the whole study: Compared with newly diagnosed patients, persistent Graves' disease patients had lower TCR Shannon entropy and fewer highly expanded clones, which suggests clonal expansion. Persistent patients shared more public clonotypes among themselves (2,741) than newly diagnosed patients did (roughly 910). Preferential use of TRBV28, TRBJ1-2 and TRBJ2-5 was observed in persistent disease, whereas TRBV20-1 and TRBJ2-1 were favored in newly diagnosed disease. Only the TCR beta chain was sequenced and analyzed. Peripheral blood alone was examined, since thyroid tissue, which constituted the primary lesion, could not be accessed. As a limitation, the authors acknowledged that the small sample size may reduce accuracy.

The source is a female donor with Graves disease. The rearrangement combines TRBV12-3 or TRBV12-4 with TRBJ1-5; TRBD1 might be the D gene, on 6 matching bases. The sequenced sample was peripheral blood mononuclear cells (PBMCs), obtained when the disease was refractory, from a patient treated with antithyroid drugs. The base sequence is TGTGCCAGCAGTTCCCTAACAGGGCCGAAGTTTAATCAGCCCCAGCATTTT. Translated, this gives CASSSLTGPKFNQPQHF.